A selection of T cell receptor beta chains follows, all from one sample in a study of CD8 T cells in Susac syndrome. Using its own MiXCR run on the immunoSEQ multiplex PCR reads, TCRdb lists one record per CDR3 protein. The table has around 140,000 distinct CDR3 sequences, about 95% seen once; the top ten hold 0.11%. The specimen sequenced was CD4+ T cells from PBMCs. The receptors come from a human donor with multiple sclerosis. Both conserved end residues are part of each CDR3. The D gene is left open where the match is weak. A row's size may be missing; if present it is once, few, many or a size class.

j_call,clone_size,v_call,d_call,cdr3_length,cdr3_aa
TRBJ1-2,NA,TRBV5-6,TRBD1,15,CASSLGTGVHYGYTF
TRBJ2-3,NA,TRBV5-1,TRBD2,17,CASSLAGTSGRTDTQYF
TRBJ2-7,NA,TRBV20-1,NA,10,CSARVDEQYF
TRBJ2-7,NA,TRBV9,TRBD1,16,CASSVSPGQGTYEQYF
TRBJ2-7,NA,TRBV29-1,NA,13,CSVVPGATYEQYF
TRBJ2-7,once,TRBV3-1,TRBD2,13,CASSSVGGYEQYF
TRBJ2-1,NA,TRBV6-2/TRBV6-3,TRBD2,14,CASRPSGRDNEQFF
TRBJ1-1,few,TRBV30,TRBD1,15,CAWNVWGQTNTEAFF
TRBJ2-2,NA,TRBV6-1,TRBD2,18,CASTWTSGRPRGTGELFF
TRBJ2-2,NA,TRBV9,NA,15,CASSARPSNGGELFF
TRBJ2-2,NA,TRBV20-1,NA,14,CSAREGGQTGELFF
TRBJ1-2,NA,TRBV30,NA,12,CAWTYLSDGYTF
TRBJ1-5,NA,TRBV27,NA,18,CASSFLGPTGLGNQPQHF
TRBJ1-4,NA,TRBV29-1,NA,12,CSVEGGGEKLFF
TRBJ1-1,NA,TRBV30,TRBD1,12,CAWSVRQGEAFF
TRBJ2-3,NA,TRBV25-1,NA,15,CASSVGPGGTDTQYF
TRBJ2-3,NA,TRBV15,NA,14,CATSRDLGLDTQYF
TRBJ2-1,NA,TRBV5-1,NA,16,CASSLGRFQGDNEQFF
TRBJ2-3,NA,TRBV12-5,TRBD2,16,CASGRRLAGIGDTQYF
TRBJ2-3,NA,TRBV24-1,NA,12,CATSRGSDTQYF
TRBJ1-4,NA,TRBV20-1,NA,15,CSAPDRKATNEKLFF
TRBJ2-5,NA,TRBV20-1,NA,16,CSARGISRGVQETQYF
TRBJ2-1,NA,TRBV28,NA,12,CATQELRNEQFF
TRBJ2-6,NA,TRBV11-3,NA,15,CASSLELSGANVLTF
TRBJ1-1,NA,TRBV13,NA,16,CASSLRGGKWNTEAFF
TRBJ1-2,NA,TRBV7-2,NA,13,CASSLLGGYGYTF
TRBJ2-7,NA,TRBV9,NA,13,CASSVDPGYEQYF
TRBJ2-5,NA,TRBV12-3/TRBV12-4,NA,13,CASSLRRGETQYF
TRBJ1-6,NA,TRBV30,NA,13,CACLGQSNSPLHF
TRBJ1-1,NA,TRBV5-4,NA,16,CASSLYAPGGNTEAFF
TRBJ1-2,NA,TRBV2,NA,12,CASTEGFGGYTF
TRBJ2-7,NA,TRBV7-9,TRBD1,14,CASSFLGQGFEQYF
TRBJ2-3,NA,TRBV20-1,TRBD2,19,CSASSATWPGLAETDTQYF
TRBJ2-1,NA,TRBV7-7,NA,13,CASSLGGHNEQFF
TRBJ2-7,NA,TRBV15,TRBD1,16,CATSRVIGTGFYEQYF
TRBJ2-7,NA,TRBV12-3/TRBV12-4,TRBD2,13,CASSKPGLAGKYF
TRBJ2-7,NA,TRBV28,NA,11,CAIGTPYEQYF
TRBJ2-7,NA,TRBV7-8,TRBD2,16,CASSSRSSGSSYEQYF
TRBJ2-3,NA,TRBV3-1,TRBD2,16,CASSRLASGGADTQYF
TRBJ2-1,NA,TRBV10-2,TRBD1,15,CASKQTGASYNEQFF